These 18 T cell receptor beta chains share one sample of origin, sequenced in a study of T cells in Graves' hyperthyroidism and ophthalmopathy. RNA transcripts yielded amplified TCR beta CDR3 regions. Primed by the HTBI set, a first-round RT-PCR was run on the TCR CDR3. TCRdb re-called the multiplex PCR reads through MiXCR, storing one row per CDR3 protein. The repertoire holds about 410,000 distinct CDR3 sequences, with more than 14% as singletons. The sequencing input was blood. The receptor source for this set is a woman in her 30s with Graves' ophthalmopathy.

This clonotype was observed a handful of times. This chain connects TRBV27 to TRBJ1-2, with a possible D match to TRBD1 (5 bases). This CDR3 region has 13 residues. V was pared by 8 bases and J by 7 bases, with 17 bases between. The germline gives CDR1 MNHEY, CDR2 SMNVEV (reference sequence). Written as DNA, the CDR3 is TGTGCCAGCGGGGGGGGGAGATCGGGTGGCTACACCTTC. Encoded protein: CASGGGRSGGYTF.

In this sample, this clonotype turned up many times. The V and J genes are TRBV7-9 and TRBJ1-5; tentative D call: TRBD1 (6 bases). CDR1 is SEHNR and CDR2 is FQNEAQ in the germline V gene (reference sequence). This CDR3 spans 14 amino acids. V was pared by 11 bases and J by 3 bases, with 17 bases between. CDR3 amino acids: CASSTRGDNQPQHF. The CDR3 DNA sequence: TGTGCCTCAAGCACCAGGGGAGACAATCAGCCCCAGCATTTT.

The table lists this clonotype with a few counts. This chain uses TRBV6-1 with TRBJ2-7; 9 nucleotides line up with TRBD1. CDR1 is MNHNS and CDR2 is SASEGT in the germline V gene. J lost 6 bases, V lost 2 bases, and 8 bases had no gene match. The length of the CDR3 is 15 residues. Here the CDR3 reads CASSETQGASSEQYF. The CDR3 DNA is TGTGCCAGCAGTGAAACACAGGGGGCGTCATCCGAGCAGTACTTC.

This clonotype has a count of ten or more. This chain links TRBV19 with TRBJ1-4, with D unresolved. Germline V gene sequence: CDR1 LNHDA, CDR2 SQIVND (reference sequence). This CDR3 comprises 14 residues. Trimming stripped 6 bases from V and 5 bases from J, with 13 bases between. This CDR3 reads CASRGGQSNEKLFF. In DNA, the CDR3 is TGTGCCAGTAGGGGCGGGCAGTCGAATGAAAAACTGTTTTTT.

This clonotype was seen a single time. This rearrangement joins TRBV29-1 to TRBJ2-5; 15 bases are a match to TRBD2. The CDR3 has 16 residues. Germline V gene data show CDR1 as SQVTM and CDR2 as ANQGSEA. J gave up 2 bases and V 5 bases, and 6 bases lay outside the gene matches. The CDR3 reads CSVLGTSGGMQETQYF. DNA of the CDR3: TGCAGCGTTCTGGGGACTAGCGGGGGGATGCAAGAGACCCAGTACTTC.

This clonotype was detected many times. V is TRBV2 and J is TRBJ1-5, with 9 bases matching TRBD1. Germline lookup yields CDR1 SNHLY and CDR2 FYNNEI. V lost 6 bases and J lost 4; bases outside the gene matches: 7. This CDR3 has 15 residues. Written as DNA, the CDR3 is TGTGCCAGCAGGGCTAGGACAGGGGATAATCAGCCCCAGCATTTT. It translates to CASRARTGDNQPQHF.

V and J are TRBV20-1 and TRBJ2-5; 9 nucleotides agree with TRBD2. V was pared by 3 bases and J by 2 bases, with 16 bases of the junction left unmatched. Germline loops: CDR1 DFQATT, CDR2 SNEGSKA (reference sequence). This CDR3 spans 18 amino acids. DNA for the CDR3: TGCAGTGCTAGCCGGGGGCGAGGGGGCGGGAGGGTACAAGAGACCCAGTACTTC. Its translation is CSASRGRGGGRVQETQYF.

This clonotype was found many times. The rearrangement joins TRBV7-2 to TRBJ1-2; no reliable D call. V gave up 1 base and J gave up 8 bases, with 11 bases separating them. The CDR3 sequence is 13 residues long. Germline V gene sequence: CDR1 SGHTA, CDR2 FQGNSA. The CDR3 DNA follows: TGTGCCAGCAGCTTAGTTCGCCAGATAGGCTACACCTTC. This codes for CASSLVRQIGYTF.

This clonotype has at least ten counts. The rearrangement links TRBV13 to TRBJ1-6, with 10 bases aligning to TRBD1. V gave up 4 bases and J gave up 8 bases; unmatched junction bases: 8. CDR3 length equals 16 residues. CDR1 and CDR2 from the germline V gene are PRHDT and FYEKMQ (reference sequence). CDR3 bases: TGTGCCAGCAGCTCCCGGGACAGGGGTTGGTATTCACCCCTCCACTTT. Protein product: CASSSRDRGWYSPLHF.

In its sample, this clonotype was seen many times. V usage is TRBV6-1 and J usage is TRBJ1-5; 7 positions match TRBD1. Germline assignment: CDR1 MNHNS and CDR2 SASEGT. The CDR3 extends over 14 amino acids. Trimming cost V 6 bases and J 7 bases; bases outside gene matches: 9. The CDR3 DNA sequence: TGTGCCAGCAGGGCGACAGGGAATGGGCAGCCCCAGCATTTT. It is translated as CASRATGNGQPQHF.

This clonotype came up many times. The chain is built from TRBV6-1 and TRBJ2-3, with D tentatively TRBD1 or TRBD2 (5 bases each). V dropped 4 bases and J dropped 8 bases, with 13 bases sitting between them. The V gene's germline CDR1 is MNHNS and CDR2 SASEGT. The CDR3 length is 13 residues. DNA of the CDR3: TGTGCCAGCAGTGCGGGACCCATTGGTACGCAGTATTTT. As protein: CASSAGPIGTQYF.

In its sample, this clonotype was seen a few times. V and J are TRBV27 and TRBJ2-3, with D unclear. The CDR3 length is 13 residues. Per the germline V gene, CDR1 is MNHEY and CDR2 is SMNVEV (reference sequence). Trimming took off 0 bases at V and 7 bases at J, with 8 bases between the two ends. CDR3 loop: CASSLSGRNTQYF. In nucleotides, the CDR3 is TGTGCCAGCAGTTTATCAGGGCGGAATACGCAGTATTTT.

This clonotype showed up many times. The CDR3 DNA sequence: TGTGCCAGCAGTGACTCCGCGGAAGTAACTCGAGAGCAGTACTTC. Its translation: CASSDSAEVTREQYF. The gene calls are TRBV25-1 and TRBJ2-7, with D unresolved. The CDR3 extends over 15 amino acids. V lost 3 bases to trimming and J lost 7 bases, with 19 bases between them. Germline-derived CDR1 and CDR2 are MGHDK and SYGVNS.

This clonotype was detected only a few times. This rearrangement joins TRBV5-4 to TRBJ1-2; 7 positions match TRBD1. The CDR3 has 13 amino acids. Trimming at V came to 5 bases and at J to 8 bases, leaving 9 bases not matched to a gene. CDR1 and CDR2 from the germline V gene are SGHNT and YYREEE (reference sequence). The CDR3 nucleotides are TGTGCCAGCAGTTTACAGGGGAGGAAGGGCTACACCTTC. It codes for CASSLQGRKGYTF.

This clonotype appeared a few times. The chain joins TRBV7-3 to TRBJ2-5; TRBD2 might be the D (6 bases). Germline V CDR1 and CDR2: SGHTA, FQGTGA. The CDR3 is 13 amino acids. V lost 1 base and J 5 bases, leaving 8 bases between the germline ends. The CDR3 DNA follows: TGTGCCAGCAGCTTAATAGCGGAGGAGACCCAGTACTTC. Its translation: CASSLIAEETQYF.

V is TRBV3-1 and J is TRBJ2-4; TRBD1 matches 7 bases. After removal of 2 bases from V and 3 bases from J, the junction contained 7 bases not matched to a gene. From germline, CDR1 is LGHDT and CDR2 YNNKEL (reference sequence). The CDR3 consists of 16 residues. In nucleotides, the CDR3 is TGTGCCAGCAGCCAACAATCGGACAGGTTCAAAAACATTCAGTACTTC. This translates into CASSQQSDRFKNIQYF.

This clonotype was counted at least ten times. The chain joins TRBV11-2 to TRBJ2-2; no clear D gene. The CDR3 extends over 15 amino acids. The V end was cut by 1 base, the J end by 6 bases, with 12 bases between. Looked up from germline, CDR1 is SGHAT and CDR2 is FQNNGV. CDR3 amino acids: CASSLVAGWAGELFF. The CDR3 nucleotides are TGTGCCAGCAGCTTAGTAGCTGGGTGGGCCGGGGAGCTGTTTTTT.

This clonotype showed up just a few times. CDR3 sequence reads: CASSPERTGNTIYF. As DNA, the CDR3 is TGTGCCAGCAGCCCAGAGAGGACTGGAAACACCATATATTTT. V and J are TRBV7-9 and TRBJ1-3, with D unresolved. CDR3 length: 14 amino acids. V was trimmed by 5 bases and J by 2 bases, leaving 10 bases between them. Germline CDR1 reads SEHNR; CDR2 reads FQNEAQ (reference sequence).